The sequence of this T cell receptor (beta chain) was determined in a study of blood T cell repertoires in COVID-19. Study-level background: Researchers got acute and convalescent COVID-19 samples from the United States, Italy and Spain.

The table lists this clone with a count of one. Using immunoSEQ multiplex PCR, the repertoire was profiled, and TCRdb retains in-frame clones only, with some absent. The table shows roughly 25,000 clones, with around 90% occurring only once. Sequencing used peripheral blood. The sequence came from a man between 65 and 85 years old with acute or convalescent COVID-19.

The CDR3 DNA is TGTGCCAGCAGCTTAGGGGCTGTGAGCACTGAAGCTTTCTTT. Its protein product is CASSLGAVSTEAFF. The chain links TRBV5-4 to TRBJ1-1; tentative D call: TRBD1 (5 bases). This CDR3 is 14 amino acids long. The germline V gene encodes CDR1 SGHNT and CDR2 YYREEE (reference sequence). Trimming took off 2 bases at V and 4 bases at J, with 12 bases between the two ends.